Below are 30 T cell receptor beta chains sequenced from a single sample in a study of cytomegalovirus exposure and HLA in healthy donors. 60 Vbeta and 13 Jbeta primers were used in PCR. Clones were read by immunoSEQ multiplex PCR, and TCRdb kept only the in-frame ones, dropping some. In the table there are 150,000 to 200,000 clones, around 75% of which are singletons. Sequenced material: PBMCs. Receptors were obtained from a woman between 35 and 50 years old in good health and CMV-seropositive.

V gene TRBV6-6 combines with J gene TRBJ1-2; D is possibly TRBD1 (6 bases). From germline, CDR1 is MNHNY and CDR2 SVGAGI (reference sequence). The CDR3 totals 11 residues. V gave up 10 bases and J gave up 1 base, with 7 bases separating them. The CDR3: CAIQGNYGYTF. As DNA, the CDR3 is TGTGCCATACAGGGTAACTATGGCTACACCTTC.

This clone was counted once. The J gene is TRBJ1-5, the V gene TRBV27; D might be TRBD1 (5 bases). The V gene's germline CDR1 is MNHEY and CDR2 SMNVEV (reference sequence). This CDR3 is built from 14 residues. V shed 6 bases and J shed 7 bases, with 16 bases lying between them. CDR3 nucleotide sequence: TGTGCCAGCAGGGTCCGGGGGGAGGGACAGCCCCAGCATTTT. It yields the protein CASRVRGEGQPQHF.

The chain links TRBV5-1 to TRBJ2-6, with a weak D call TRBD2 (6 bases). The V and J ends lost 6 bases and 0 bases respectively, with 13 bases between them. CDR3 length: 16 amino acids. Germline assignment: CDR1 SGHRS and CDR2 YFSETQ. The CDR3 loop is CASNPRLVSGANVLTF. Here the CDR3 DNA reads TGCGCCAGCAACCCAAGACTAGTCTCTGGGGCCAACGTCCTGACTTTC.

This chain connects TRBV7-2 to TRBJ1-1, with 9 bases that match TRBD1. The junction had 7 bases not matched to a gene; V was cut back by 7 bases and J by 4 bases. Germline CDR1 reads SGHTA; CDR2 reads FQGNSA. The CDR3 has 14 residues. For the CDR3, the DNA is TGTGCCAGCATCCTCACAGGGGGCCCCACTGAAGCTTTCTTT. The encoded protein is CASILTGGPTEAFF.

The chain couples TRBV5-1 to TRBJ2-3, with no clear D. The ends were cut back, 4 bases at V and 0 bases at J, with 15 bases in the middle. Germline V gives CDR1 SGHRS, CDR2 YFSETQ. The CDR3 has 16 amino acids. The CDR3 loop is CASSERKITSTDTQYF. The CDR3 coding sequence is TGCGCCAGCAGCGAGCGAAAAATAACTAGCACAGATACGCAGTATTTT.

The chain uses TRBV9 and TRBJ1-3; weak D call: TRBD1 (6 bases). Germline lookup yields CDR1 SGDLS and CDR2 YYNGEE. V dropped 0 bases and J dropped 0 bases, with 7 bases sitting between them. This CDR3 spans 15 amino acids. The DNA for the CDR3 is TGTGCCAGCAGCGTAGGGACAGCCTCTGGAAACACCATATATTTT. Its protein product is CASSVGTASGNTIYF.

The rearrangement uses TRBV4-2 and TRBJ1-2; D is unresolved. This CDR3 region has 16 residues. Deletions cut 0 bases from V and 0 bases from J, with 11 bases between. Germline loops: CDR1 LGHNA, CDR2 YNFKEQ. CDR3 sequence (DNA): TGTGCCAGCAGCCAAGACCCAGAGGATTCTAACTATGGCTACACCTTC. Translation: CASSQDPEDSNYGYTF.

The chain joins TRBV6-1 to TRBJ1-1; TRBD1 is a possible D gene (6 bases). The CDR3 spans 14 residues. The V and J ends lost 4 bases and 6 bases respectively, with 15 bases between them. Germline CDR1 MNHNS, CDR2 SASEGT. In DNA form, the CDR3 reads TGTGCCAGCAGTGGCACAGGGTTTAACGCTGAAGCTTTCTTT. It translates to CASSGTGFNAEAFF.

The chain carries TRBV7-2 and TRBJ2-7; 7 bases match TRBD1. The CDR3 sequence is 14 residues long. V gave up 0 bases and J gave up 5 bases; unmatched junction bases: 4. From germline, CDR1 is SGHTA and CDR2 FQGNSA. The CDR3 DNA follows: TGTGCCAGCAGCTTAGCGGACAGGCACCACGAGCAGTACTTC. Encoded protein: CASSLADRHHEQYF.

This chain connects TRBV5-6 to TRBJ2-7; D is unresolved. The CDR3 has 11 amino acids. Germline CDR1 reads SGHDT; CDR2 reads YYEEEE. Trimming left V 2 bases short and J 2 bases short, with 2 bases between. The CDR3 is CASSFTYEQYF. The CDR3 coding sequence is TGTGCCAGCAGCTTCACCTACGAGCAGTACTTC.

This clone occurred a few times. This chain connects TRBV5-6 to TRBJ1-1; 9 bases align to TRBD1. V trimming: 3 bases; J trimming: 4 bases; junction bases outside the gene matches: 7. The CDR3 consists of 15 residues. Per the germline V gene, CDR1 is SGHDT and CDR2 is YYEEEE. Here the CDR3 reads CASSSRRGQGTEAFF. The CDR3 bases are TGTGCCAGCAGCTCTCGCAGGGGACAGGGCACTGAAGCTTTCTTT.

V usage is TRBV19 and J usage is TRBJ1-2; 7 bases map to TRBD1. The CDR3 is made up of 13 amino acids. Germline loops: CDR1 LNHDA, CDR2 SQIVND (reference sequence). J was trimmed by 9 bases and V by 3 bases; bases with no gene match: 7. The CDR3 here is CASSIGQEARYTF. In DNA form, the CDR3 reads TGTGCCAGTAGTATTGGACAGGAAGCGCGCTACACCTTC.

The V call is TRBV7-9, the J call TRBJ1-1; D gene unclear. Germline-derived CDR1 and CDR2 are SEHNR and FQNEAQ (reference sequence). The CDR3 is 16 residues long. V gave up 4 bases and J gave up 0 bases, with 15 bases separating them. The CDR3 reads CASSSPSDTMNTEAFF. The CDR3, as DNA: TGTGCCAGCAGCTCACCATCAGACACCATGAACACTGAAGCTTTCTTT. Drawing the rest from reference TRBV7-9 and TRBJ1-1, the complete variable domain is DTGVSQNPRHKITKRGQNVTFRCDPISEHNRLYWYRQTLGQGPEFLTYFQNEAQLEKSRLLSDRFSAERPKGSFSTLEIQRTEQGDSAMYLCASSSPSDTMNTEAFFGQGTRLTVV.

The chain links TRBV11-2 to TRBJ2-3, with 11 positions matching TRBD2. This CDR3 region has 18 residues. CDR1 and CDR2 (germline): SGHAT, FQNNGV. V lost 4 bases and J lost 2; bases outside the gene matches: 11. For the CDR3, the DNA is TGTGCCAGCAGCTCCGGGACTAGCGGAGAGTTATTCACAGATACGCAGTATTTT. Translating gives CASSSGTSGELFTDTQYF.

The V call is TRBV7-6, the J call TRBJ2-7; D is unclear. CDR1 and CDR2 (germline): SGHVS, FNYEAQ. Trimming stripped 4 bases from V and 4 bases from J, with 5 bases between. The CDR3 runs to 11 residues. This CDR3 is CASSSRYEQYF. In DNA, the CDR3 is TGTGCCAGCAGCTCCAGGTACGAGCAGTACTTC.

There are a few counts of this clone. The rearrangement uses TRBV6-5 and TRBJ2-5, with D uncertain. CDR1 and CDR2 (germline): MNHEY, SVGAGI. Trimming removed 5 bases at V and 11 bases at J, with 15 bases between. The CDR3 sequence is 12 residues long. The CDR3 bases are TGTGCCAGCAGTCACGACCCCCTAGAGCAGTACTTC. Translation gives CASSHDPLEQYF.

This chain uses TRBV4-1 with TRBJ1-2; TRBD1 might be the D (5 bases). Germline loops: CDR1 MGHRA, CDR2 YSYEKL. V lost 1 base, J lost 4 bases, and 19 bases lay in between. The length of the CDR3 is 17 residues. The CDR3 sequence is CASSQALDSAFGYGYTF. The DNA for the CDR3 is TGCGCCAGCAGCCAAGCATTAGACAGCGCATTTGGCTATGGCTACACCTTC.

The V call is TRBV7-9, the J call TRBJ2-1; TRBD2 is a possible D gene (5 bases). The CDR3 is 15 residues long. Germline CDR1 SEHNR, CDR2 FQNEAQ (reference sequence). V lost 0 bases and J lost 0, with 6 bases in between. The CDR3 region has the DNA TGTGCCAGCAGCTTAGCGGGGAGCTCCTACAATGAGCAGTTCTTC. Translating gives CASSLAGSSYNEQFF.

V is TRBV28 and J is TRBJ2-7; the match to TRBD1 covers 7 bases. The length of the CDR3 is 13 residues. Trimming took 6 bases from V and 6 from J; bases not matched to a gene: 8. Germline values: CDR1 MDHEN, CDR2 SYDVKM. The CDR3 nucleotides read TGTGCCAGCAGGAGCTATGACAGGGTCGAGCAGTACTTC. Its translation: CASRSYDRVEQYF. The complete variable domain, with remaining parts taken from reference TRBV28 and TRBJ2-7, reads DVKVTQSSRYLVKRTGEKVFLECVQDMDHENMFWYRQDPGLGLRLIYFSYDVKMKEKGDIPEGYSVSREKKERFSLILESASTNQTSMYLCASRSYDRVEQYFGPGTRLTVT.

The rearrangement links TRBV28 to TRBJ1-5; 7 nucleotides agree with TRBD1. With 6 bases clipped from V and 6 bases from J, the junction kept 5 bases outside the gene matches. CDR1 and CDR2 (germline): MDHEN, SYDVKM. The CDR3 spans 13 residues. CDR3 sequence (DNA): TGTGCCAGCAGGGAACAGGGGACTCAGCCCCAGCATTTT. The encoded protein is CASREQGTQPQHF.

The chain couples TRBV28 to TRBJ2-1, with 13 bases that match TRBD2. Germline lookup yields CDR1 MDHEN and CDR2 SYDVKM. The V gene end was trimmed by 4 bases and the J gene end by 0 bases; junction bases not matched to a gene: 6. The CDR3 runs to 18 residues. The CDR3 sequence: CASSSRTSGRASYNEQFF. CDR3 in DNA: TGTGCCAGCAGTTCCCGAACTAGCGGGAGGGCCTCCTACAATGAGCAGTTCTTC. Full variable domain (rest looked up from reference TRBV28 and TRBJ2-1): DVKVTQSSRYLVKRTGEKVFLECVQDMDHENMFWYRQDPGLGLRLIYFSYDVKMKEKGDIPEGYSVSREKKERFSLILESASTNQTSMYLCASSSRTSGRASYNEQFFGPGTRLTVL.

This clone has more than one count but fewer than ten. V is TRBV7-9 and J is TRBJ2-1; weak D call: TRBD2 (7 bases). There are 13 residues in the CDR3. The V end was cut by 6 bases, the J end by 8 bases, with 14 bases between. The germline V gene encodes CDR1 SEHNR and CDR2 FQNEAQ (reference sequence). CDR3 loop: CASRSGGGDEQFF. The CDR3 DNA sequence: TGTGCCAGCAGAAGTGGAGGGGGGGATGAGCAGTTCTTC.

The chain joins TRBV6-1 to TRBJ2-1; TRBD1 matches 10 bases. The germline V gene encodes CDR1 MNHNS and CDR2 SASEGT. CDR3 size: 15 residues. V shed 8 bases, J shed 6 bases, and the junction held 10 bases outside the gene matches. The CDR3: CASGIDRGQFNEQFF. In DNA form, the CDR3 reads TGTGCCAGCGGGATAGACAGGGGGCAATTCAATGAGCAGTTCTTC.

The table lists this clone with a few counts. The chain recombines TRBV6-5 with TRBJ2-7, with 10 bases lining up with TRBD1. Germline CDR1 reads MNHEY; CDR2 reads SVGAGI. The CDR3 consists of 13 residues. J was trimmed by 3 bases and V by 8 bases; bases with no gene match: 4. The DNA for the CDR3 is TGTGCCAGCCGGGACAGGGGTGGCTACGAGCAGTACTTC. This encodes CASRDRGGYEQYF.

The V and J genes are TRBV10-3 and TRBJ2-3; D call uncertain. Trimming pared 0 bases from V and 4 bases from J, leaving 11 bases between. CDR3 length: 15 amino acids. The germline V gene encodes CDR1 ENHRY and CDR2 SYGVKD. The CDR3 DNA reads TGTGCCATCAGTGAGTCGGCAAGATTACCAGATACGCAGTATTTT. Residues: CAISESARLPDTQYF.

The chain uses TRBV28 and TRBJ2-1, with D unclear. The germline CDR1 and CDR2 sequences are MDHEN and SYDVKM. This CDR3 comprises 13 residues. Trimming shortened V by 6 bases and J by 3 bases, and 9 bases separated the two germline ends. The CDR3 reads CASSKRNYNEQFF. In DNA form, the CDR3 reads TGTGCCAGCAGCAAGAGGAACTACAATGAGCAGTTCTTC.

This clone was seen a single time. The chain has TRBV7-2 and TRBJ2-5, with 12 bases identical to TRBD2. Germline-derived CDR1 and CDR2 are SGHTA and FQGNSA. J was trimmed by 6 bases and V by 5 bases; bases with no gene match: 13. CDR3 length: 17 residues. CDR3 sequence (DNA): TGTGCCAGCAGCGACCCCTCAGCCGGACTAGCGGGGAAGACCCAGTACTTC. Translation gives CASSDPSAGLAGKTQYF.

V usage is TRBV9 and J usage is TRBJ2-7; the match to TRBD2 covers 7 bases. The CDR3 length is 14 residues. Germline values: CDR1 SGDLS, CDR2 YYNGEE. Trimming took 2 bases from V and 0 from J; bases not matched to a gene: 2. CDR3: CASSVGTTSYEQYF. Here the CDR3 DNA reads TGTGCCAGCAGCGTCGGGACTACCTCCTACGAGCAGTACTTC. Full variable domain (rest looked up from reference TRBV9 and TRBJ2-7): DSGVTQTPKHLITATGQRVTLRCSPRSGDLSVYWYQQSLDQGLQFLIQYYNGEERAKGNILERFSAQQFPDLHSELNLSSLELGDSALYFCASSVGTTSYEQYFGPGTRLTVT.

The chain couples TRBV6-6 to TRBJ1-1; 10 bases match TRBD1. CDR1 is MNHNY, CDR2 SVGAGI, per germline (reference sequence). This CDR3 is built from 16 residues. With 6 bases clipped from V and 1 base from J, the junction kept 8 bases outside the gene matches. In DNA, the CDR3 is TGTGCCAGCAGACCAGGGACAGGGGAATCGAACACTGAAGCTTTCTTT. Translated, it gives CASRPGTGESNTEAFF.

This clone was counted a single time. The DNA of the CDR3 is TGTGCCACCAGCAGAGATACCACGGTCTATGGCTACACCTTC. Residues: CATSRDTTVYGYTF. The chain uses TRBV15 and TRBJ1-2; D gene ambiguous. The V end lost 0 bases, the J end lost 4 bases, and 9 bases lay between the germline ends. There are 14 residues in the CDR3. The germline gives CDR1 LNHNV, CDR2 YYDKDF (reference sequence).